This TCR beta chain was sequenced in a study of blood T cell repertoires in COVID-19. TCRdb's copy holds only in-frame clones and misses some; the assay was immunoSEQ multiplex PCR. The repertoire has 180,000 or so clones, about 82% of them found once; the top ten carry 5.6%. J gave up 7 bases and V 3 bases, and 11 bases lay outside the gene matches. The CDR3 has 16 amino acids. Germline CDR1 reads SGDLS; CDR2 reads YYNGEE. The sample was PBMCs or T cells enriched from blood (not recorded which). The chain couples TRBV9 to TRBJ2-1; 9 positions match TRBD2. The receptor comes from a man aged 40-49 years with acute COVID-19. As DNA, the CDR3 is TGTGCCAGCAGCGCCAGGATTGGGACTAGCCCAAATGAGCAGTTCTTC. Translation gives CASSARIGTSPNEQFF.